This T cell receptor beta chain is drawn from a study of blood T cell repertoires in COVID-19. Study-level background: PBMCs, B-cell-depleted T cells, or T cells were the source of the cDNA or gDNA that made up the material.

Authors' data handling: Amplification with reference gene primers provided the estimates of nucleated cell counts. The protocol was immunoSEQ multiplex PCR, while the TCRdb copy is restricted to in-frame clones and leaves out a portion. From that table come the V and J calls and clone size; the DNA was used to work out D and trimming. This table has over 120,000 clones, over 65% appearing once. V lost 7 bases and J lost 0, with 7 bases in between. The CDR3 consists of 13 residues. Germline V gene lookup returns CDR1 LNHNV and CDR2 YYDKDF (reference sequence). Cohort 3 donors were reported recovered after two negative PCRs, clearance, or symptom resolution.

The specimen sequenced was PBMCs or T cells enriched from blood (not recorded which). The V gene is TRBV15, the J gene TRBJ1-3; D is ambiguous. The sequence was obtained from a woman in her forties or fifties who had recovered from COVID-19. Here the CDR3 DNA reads TGTGCCACCACGAGTTTCTCTGGAAACACCATATATTTT. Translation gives CATTSFSGNTIYF.